What follows is one TCR beta chain and its context. At least ten counts were recorded for this clone. There is no known antigen for this receptor. Per-base quality was not reported, and no clone a single base away is much larger than it. Taken from the germline V gene, the CDR1 and CDR2 loops are MDHEN and SYDVKM. The cysteine opens and the phenylalanine closes a CDR3 of 16 amino acids. Here the CDR3 DNA is all that survives: 48 bases in frame from base 1. V and J lose 1 base and 0 bases, and a span of 12 bases separates them. Libraries were prepared through PCR. The instrument given in TCRdb is Illumina HiSeq 4000. High-throughput sequencing was used to profile the TCR beta-chain CDR3 region of each patient. As for the authors' bioinformatics: A classifier to discriminate distant-metastatic papillary thyroid cancer patients was built from CDR3 differences across clinicopathological groups. To measure repertoire diversity the researchers used the Shannon index, while the Morisita-Horn index served to gauge how similar the tumor and blood repertoires were. The public reads were quality trimmed at Q25 with fastp and then assembled into clones with MiXCR by TCRdb, keeping productive beta chains. TCRdb assigned the V and J calls; the authors' analysis was not used. The sample table holds 45,000 or so clones, of which about 15% were seen once. Of the sample, over 20% is held by the ten largest clones.

This specimen belongs to a study of metastatic and nonmetastatic thyroid tumors (dated by TCRdb to 2019 to 2021). Context from the whole study: The researchers compared repertoires between peripheral blood samples and tumor or nodule tissue samples from patients with malignant or benign thyroid disease.

None of the patients had been given any treatment before thyroid surgery. Using T-cell receptor beta sequencing, the study looked back at clinical samples from patients collected from about 2011 to 2018. Beyond this particular receptor, the publication reports: TCR beta diversity was reported as significantly higher in malignant tumors than in benign nodules, in both blood and tumor samples.

This chain is built from TRBV28 and TRBJ1-1; TRBD1 is perhaps the D gene, given 5 matching bases. This clonotype was obtained from a female donor with papillary thyroid cancer or a benign thyroid nodule (not recorded which). Some clones in this sample may be carry-over from other donors' samples. The specimen was blood. The CDR3 here reads CASSLSWGPMNTEAFF. Read as DNA, the sequence is TGTGCCAGCAGTTTATCCTGGGGACCCATGAACACTGAAGCTTTCTTT.